The entry that follows covers one T cell receptor beta chain sequence. No antigen is known for it. Sample time point: sample taken at primary tumor resection. Samples came from roughly 72 TRACERx patients with untreated early-stage lung cancer. Unsorted whole RNA from tumor, nontumor lung or frozen PBMC underwent sequencing. The sample originates from a study of spatial heterogeneity in lung cancer. Study-level findings and limits: Circulating ubiquitous expanded tumor TCRs were observed more frequently at resection than at follow-up.

Every cDNA TCR molecule received its own unique molecular identifier. TCRdb passed the 5' RACE reads through MiXCR, listing each CDR3 protein once. This table holds roughly 80,000 distinct CDR3 sequences, 7.5% to 9.5% found once. Trimming cost V 0 bases and J 1 base; bases outside gene matches: 4. The CDR3 runs to 17 residues. The germline gives CDR1 SGHRS, CDR2 YFSETQ. The sequences come from PBMCs, collected at surgery. The chain employs TRBV5-1 and TRBJ2-5; TRBD2 matches at 12 bases. The receptor was isolated from a male donor with early-stage non-small cell lung cancer. For the CDR3, the DNA is TGCGCCAGCAGCTTGGGTCTAGCGGGAGGGCTCCAAGAGACCCAGTACTTC. This translates into CASSLGLAGGLQETQYF.